The 5 T cell receptor beta chains below all came from one sample that was sequenced in a study of blood T cell repertoires in COVID-19. The table came from immunoSEQ multiplex PCR; TCRdb's copy has only in-frame clones and leaves some out. The data contain more than 150,000 clones, more than 85% of them singletons. Sequences were obtained from peripheral blood. These receptors were collected from a woman between 65 and 79 years old with acute or convalescent COVID-19.

The chain links TRBV24-1 to TRBJ2-3, with 10 bases fitting TRBD1. The junction had 6 bases not matched to a gene; V was cut back by 4 bases and J by 0 bases. The CDR3 consists of 17 residues. Per the germline V gene, CDR1 is KGHDR and CDR2 is SFDVKD. The CDR3: CATSEPTGGHSTDTQYF. In DNA form, the CDR3 reads TGTGCCACCAGTGAGCCGACAGGGGGCCATAGCACAGATACGCAGTATTTT.

The V call is TRBV6-5, the J call TRBJ1-2; TRBD1 matches at 9 bases. CDR1 and CDR2 from the germline V gene are MNHEY and SVGAGI. With V trimmed by 7 bases and J by 7 bases, 10 bases remained unmatched. The CDR3 is 14 amino acids. The CDR3 loop is CASNLMGTGRGYTF. The DNA for the CDR3 is TGTGCCAGCAACCTAATGGGGACAGGGCGTGGCTACACCTTC.

The V and J genes are TRBV29-1 and TRBJ2-2, with 7 bases fitting TRBD1. Germline values: CDR1 SQVTM, CDR2 ANQGSEA. Unmatched junction bases numbered 8, after V lost 4 bases and J lost 6 bases. This CDR3 is built from 14 residues. The CDR3 sequence is CSVGNLDRAGELFF. CDR3 DNA sequence: TGCAGCGTTGGGAATCTAGACAGGGCCGGGGAGCTGTTTTTT.

The chain combines TRBV19 with TRBJ1-5; TRBD1 is a possible D gene (6 bases). The V end was cut by 5 bases, the J end by 3 bases, with 14 bases between. The CDR3 is 15 residues long. Germline lookup yields CDR1 LNHDA and CDR2 SQIVND (reference sequence). The CDR3 loop reads CASSLDRRDNQPQHF. DNA for the CDR3: TGTGCCAGTAGTTTGGACAGAAGAGACAATCAGCCCCAGCATTTT.

V and J are TRBV3-1 (or the pseudogene TRBV3-2) and TRBJ1-2, with D unclear. Germline CDR1 reads LGHDT; CDR2 reads YNNKEL (reference sequence). The CDR3 is 17 residues long. V lost 0 bases to trimming and J lost 5 bases, with 19 bases between them. CDR3 sequence reads: CASSQDVAGSGLYGYTF. CDR3 DNA: TGTGCCAGCAGCCAAGATGTGGCGGGGTCGGGTTTGTATGGCTACACCTTC.